The 13 T cell receptor beta chains below come from one sample, sequenced in a study of cytomegalovirus exposure and HLA in healthy donors. In the PCR, 60 Vbeta and 13 Jbeta primers were used. Method: immunoSEQ multiplex PCR; TCRdb's copy keeps in-frame clones and lacks some. The data show about 84,000 clones, roughly 78% seen once. The sample was PBMCs. Receptors were obtained from a male donor in good health and CMV-seropositive.

The rearrangement uses TRBV19 and TRBJ2-5, with D possibly matching TRBD2 (5 bases). V lost 8 bases to trimming and J lost 2 bases, with 12 bases between them. Per the germline V gene, CDR1 is LNHDA and CDR2 is SQIVND (reference sequence). The CDR3 covers 13 residues. The CDR3 protein is CASSIRGQETQYF. The CDR3 DNA reads TGTGCCAGTTCGATTCGCGGGCAAGAGACCCAGTACTTC.

This chain uses TRBV15 with TRBJ2-1; 11 positions match TRBD2. The CDR3 contains 15 residues. Germline V CDR1 and CDR2: LNHNV, YYDKDF (reference sequence). V lost 3 bases and J lost 6; bases outside the gene matches: 4. CDR3 protein: CATSRPTSGSNEQFF. In DNA form, the CDR3 reads TGTGCCACCAGCAGGCCCACTAGCGGGAGCAATGAGCAGTTCTTC. Full variable domain (missing parts from reference TRBV15 and TRBJ2-1): DAMVIQNPRYQVTQFGKPVTLSCSQTLNHNVMYWYQQKSSQAPKLLFHYYDKDFNNEADTPDNFQSRRPNTSFCFLDIRSPGLGDTAMYLCATSRPTSGSNEQFFGPGTRLTVL.

The V gene is TRBV15, the J gene TRBJ2-3; D is possibly TRBD2 (5 bases). The V and J ends lost 6 bases and 0 bases respectively, with 13 bases between them. The CDR3 loop spans 15 amino acids. Per the germline V gene, CDR1 is LNHNV and CDR2 is YYDKDF (reference sequence). CDR3 loop: CATSLDWTSTDTQYF. CDR3 DNA: TGTGCCACCAGTTTGGACTGGACTAGCACAGATACGCAGTATTTT.

This clone was observed once. The DNA of the CDR3 is TGTGCCAGCAGCTATACCAATCAGCCCCAGCATTTT. Residues: CASSYTNQPQHF. The chain uses TRBV2 and TRBJ1-5; D gene ambiguous. The CDR3 is made up of 12 amino acids. V lost 6 bases and J lost 3, with 6 bases in between. In germline, CDR1 is SNHLY, CDR2 FYNNEI. The full variable domain, with the rest looked up from reference TRBV2 and TRBJ1-5, is EPEVTQTPSHQVTQMGQEVILRCVPISNHLYFYWYRQILGQKVEFLVSFYNNEISEKSEIFDDQFSVERPDGSNFTLKIRSTKLEDSAMYFCASSYTNQPQHFGDGTRLSIL.

This sequence joins TRBV7-2 and TRBJ2-1; 9 bases are shared with TRBD2. CDR1 SGHTA and CDR2 FQGNSA come from the germline V gene. The CDR3 is 16 residues long. Germline trimming cut 4 bases from V and 3 bases from J; bases unmatched to any gene: 7. The CDR3 sequence is CASSSRLAGFYNEQFF. CDR3 DNA sequence: TGTGCCAGCAGCTCTCGTCTAGCGGGATTCTACAATGAGCAGTTCTTC.

The CDR3 nucleotides read TGTGCCAGCAGGTCCCCGGAGGGTGCCTACAATGAGCAGTTCTTC. This gives the protein CASRSPEGAYNEQFF. The genes are TRBV28 and TRBJ2-1; D is perhaps TRBD2 (6 bases). In germline, CDR1 is MDHEN, CDR2 SYDVKM. This CDR3 has 15 amino acids. Trimming took off 6 bases at V and 2 bases at J, with 14 bases between the two ends.

The genes are TRBV5-8 and TRBJ1-3; D gene unclear. The CDR3 is 16 amino acids. V shed 0 bases and J shed 4 bases, with 14 bases lying between them. From germline, CDR1 is SGHTS and CDR2 YDEGEE. The CDR3 spells CASSLGVAPQGNTIYF. The CDR3 bases are TGTGCCAGCAGCTTGGGTGTGGCACCCCAAGGAAACACCATATATTTT. The whole variable domain, filled in from reference TRBV5-8 and TRBJ1-3, reads EAGVTQSPTHLIKTRGQQATLRCSPISGHTSVYWYQQALGLGLQFLLWYDEGEERNRGNFPPRFSGRQFPNYSSELNVNALELEDSALYLCASSLGVAPQGNTIYFGEGSWLTVV.

The chain recombines TRBV2 with TRBJ2-7; TRBD2 aligns across 10 bases. The CDR3 has 14 residues. CDR1 is SNHLY, CDR2 FYNNEI, per germline. J lost 2 bases, V lost 3 bases, and 1 base had no gene match. Here the CDR3 DNA reads TGTGCCAGCAGTGATGGACTAGCGGCCTACGAGCAGTACTTC. Its protein is CASSDGLAAYEQYF.

This clone was observed a single time. The rearrangement joins TRBV29-1 to TRBJ1-1, with D unclear. Germline V lookup: CDR1 SQVTM, CDR2 ANQGSEA. Trimming cost V 2 bases and J 0 bases, with 10 bases left between them. The CDR3 loop spans 14 amino acids. The CDR3 region has the DNA TGCAGCGTTGAAAGTGGCAGGATGAACACTGAAGCTTTCTTT. Translation gives CSVESGRMNTEAFF.

V is TRBV5-1 and J is TRBJ2-5; 12 bases align to TRBD2. CDR3 size: 17 residues. Germline V CDR1 and CDR2: SGHRS, YFSETQ. Unmatched junction bases numbered 4, after V lost 0 bases and J lost 1 base. The CDR3 loop reads CASSLALAGGRQETQYF. The CDR3 region has the DNA TGCGCCAGCAGCTTGGCACTAGCGGGAGGCCGCCAAGAGACCCAGTACTTC.

The CDR3 nucleotides read TGTGCCAGCAGCTTGTCAGGGAACACCGGGGAGCTGTTTTTT. Translating it yields CASSLSGNTGELFF. V gene TRBV5-4 combines with J gene TRBJ2-2; D is ambiguous. Deletions cut 1 base from V and 1 base from J, with 5 bases between. This CDR3 region has 14 residues. CDR1 and CDR2 (germline): SGHNT, YYREEE (reference sequence).

In its sample, this clone was seen many times. CDR3: CASSFRLESEAFF. CDR3 DNA sequence: TGTGCCAGCAGCTTCCGTTTAGAGTCTGAAGCTTTCTTT. V and J are TRBV7-3 and TRBJ1-1; no firm D call. Trimming removed 3 bases at V and 6 bases at J, with 11 bases between. CDR1 and CDR2 (germline): SGHTA, FQGTGA. The CDR3 runs 13 residues.

This clone was seen a single time. The rearrangement links TRBV18 to TRBJ2-2, with no clear D. The germline V gene has CDR1 KGHSH and CDR2 LQKENI. The CDR3 length is 14 residues. V was clipped by 3 bases and J by 6 bases, with 11 bases between them. The chain's CDR3 is CASSPASRAGELFF. The CDR3 nucleotides are TGTGCCAGCTCACCCGCGTCACGGGCCGGGGAGCTGTTTTTT.